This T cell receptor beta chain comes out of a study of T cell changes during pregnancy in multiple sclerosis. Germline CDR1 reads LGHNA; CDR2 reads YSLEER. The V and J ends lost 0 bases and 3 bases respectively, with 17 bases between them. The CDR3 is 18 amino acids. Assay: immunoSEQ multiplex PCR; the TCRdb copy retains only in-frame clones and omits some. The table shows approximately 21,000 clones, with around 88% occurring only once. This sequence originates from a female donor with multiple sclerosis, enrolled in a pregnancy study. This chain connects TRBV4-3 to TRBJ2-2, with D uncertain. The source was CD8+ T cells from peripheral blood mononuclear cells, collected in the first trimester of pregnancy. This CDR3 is CASSQDRDLGEYTGELFF. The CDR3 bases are TGCGCCAGCAGCCAAGACCGAGACCTGGGCGAGTACACCGGGGAGCTGTTTTTT.